The T cell receptor beta chain under discussion was sequenced for a study of cytomegalovirus exposure and HLA in healthy donors. Study at large: From HLA-typed donors, an early data release held around 80 million unique TCRs. The study's findings and limits: Most of the TCR beta V segments (in an earlier analysis) were productive either about 87% or about 30% of the time. Cytomegalovirus-associated TCR beta chains were listed, numbering 164. Most sequenced TCRs were rare (though some public TCRs occurred in many donors).

This clone appeared a few times. What it binds is not known. 60 Vbeta and 13 Jbeta primers were used in PCR. Libraries were prepared by immunoSEQ multiplex PCR; TCRdb keeps only in-frame clonotypes and omits some of them. This table has some 200,000 clones, approximately 11% appearing once. The J segment lost 3 bases and the V segment lost 6 bases, leaving 8 bases of the junction unmatched. The CDR3 sequence is 15 residues long. Germline CDR1 and CDR2: MNHEY and SVGAGI. The chain joins TRBV6-5 to TRBJ2-4; 7 positions agree with TRBD2. This clonotype was sampled from a middle-aged man in good health and CMV-seropositive. The sample taken for sequencing was PBMCs. The CDR3 DNA is TGTGCCAGCAGGCCTCGGGGGGATGGCAAAAACATTCAGTACTTC. Translating it yields CASRPRGDGKNIQYF.